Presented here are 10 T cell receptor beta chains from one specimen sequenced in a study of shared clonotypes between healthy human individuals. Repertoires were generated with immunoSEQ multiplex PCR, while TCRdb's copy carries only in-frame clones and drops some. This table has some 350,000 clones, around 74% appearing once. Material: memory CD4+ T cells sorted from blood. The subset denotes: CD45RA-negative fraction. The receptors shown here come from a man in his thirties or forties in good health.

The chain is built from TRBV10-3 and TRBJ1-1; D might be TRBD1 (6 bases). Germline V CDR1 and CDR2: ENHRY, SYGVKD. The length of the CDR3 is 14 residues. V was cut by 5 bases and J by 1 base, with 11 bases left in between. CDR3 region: CAISSGHQNTEAFF. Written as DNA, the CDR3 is TGTGCCATCAGTTCGGGACATCAGAACACTGAAGCTTTCTTT.

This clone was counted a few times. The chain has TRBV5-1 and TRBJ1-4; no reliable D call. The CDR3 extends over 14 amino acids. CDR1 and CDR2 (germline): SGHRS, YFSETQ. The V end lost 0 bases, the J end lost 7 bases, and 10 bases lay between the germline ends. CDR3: CASSLGESGEKLFF. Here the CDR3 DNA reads TGCGCCAGCAGCTTGGGTGAGTCCGGTGAAAAACTGTTTTTT.

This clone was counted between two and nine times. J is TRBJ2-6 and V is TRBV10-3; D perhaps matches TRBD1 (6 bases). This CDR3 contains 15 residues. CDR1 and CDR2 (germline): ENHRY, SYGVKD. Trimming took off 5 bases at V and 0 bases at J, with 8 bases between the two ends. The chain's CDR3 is CAISNRDSGANVLTF. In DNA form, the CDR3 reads TGTGCCATCAGTAACAGGGACTCTGGGGCCAACGTCCTGACTTTC.

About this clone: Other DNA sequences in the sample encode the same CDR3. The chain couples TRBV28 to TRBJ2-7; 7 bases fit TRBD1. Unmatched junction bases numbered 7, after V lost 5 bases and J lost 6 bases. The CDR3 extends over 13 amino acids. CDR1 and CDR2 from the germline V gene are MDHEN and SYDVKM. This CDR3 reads CASSPPRDSEQYF. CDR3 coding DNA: TGTGCCAGCAGTCCTCCCCGGGACAGCGAGCAGTACTTC.

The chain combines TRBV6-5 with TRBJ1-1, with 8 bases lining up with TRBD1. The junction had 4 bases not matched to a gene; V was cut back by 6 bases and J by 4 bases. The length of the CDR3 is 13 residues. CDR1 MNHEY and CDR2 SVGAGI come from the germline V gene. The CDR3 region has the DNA TGTGCCAGCAGGAAACAGGGGGGCACTGAAGCTTTCTTT. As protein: CASRKQGGTEAFF.

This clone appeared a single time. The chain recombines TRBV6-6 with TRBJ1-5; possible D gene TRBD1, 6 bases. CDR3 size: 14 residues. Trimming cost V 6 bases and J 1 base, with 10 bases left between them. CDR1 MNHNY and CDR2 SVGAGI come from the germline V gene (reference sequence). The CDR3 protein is CASRRGQSNQPQHF. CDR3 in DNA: TGTGCCAGCAGGCGCGGACAGAGCAATCAGCCCCAGCATTTT.

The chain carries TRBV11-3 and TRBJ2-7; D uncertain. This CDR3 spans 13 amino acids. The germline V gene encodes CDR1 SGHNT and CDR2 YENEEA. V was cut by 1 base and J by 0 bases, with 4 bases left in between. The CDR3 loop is CASSLGSSYEQYF. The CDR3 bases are TGTGCCAGCAGCTTAGGGAGCTCCTACGAGCAGTACTTC.

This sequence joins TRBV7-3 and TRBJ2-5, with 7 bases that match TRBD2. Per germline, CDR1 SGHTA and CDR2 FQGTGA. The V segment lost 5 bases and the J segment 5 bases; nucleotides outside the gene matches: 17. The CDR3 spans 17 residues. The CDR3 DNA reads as TGTGCCAGCAGCCCCAAACCCTTGGGACTACGATGGGAGACCCAGTACTTC. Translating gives CASSPKPLGLRWETQYF.

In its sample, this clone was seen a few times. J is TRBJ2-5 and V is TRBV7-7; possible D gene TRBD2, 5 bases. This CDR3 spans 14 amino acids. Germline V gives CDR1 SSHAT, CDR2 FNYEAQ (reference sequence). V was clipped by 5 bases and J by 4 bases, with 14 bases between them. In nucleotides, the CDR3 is TGTGCCAGCAGCGAAGGACTTTCAGGAGAGACCCAGTACTTC. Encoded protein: CASSEGLSGETQYF.

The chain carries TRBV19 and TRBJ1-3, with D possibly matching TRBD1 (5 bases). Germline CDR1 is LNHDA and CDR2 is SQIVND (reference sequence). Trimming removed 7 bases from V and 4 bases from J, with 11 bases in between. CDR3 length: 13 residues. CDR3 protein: CASKPGFGNTIYF. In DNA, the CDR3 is TGTGCCAGTAAGCCAGGGTTCGGAAACACCATATATTTT.